The 8 T cell receptor beta chains below all came from one sample that was sequenced in a study of blood T cells in healthy people across ages. For the second PCR, which ran for about 7 to 11 cycles, a sample-barcoded 5' primer and a J-beta primer mix were used. TCRdb re-derived calls from the 5' RACE reads in MiXCR, one entry per CDR3 protein. The sample consists of 800,000 or so distinct CDR3 sequences, more than 35% of them appearing once. The sequenced material came from blood. The origin of the receptors is a man older than 75 in good health.

This clonotype has only one observation. The genes are TRBV20-1 and TRBJ2-1, with 10 bases matching TRBD2. V was clipped by 6 bases and J by 10 bases; unmatched bases: 15. Germline lookup yields CDR1 DFQATT and CDR2 SNEGSKA (reference sequence). This CDR3 has 15 amino acids. Written as DNA, the CDR3 is TGCAGTGCCCCCAACCCGGGACTAGCGACCCGCGAGCAGTTCTTC. Residues: CSAPNPGLATREQFF.

This clonotype was observed many times. The chain carries TRBV20-1 and TRBJ2-5; 12 bases match TRBD2. There are 16 residues in the CDR3. Germline-derived CDR1 and CDR2 are DFQATT and SNEGSKA (reference sequence). V shed 1 base and J 5 bases; nucleotides not matched to a gene: 8. Here the CDR3 reads CSARGPSGRAGETQYF. DNA of the CDR3: TGCAGTGCTAGAGGACCTAGCGGGAGGGCCGGGGAGACCCAGTACTTC.

The chain carries TRBV9 and TRBJ2-7, with D hard to call. Germline CDR1 reads SGDLS; CDR2 reads YYNGEE. The CDR3 contains 14 residues. Trimming removed 4 bases at V and 3 bases at J, with 14 bases between. In DNA form, the CDR3 reads TGTGCCAGCAGCCTGGGCGGTCCACTCTACGAGCAGTACTTC. It encodes CASSLGGPLYEQYF. The entire variable domain, with the rest obtained from reference TRBV9 and TRBJ2-7, is as follows: DSGVTQTPKHLITATGQRVTLRCSPRSGDLSVYWYQQSLDQGLQFLIQYYNGEERAKGNILERFSAQQFPDLHSELNLSSLELGDSALYFCASSLGGPLYEQYFGPGTRLTVT.

This clonotype was detected only a few times. At one boundary the junction diverges from the germline segment, which might be a read error. Here the CDR3 reads CSARGGQGAEGYTF. CDR3 DNA: TGCAGTGCCAGAGGGGGACAGGGGGCCGAAGGCTACACCTTC. The chain recombines TRBV20-1 with TRBJ1-2, with 12 bases fitting TRBD1. CDR3 length: 14 residues. CDR1 and CDR2 from the germline V gene are DFQATT and SNEGSKA (reference sequence).

The V gene is TRBV3-1, the J gene TRBJ2-3; the D gene is possibly TRBD2 (7 bases). This CDR3 region has 16 residues. CDR1 and CDR2 from the germline V gene are LGHDT and YNNKEL (reference sequence). With 3 bases removed from V and 0 bases from J, the gap between germline ends came to 13 bases. CDR3 protein: CASSHQTGGSTDTQYF. The DNA of the CDR3 is TGTGCCAGCAGCCACCAAACGGGGGGCAGCACAGATACGCAGTATTTT.

Regarding this clonotype: Since a much larger clone is just one base distant, this may be a read error. The chain recombines TRBV29-1 with TRBJ2-1, with no clear D. Trimming pared 7 bases from V and 2 bases from J, leaving 15 bases between. From germline, CDR1 is SQVTM and CDR2 ANQGSEA. The CDR3 runs to 14 residues. The CDR3 DNA reads TGCAGCGCTGGGGTCGAGAGAGCCTACAATGAGCAGTTCTTC. It translates to CSAGVERAYNEQFF.

The CDR3 bases are TGTGCCAGCAGCTCCCTAAAGCACCAATACAATGAGCAGTTCTTC. Residues: CASSSLKHQYNEQFF. This chain uses TRBV7-6 with TRBJ2-1; D ambiguous. The length of the CDR3 is 15 residues. Germline V gene sequence: CDR1 SGHVS, CDR2 FNYEAQ. With 4 bases removed from V and 4 bases from J, the gap between germline ends came to 14 bases.

V usage is TRBV24-1 and J usage is TRBJ2-3, with D hard to call. The germline V and J ends were trimmed by 4 bases and 3 bases, with 1 base remaining between them. CDR1 and CDR2 from the germline V gene are KGHDR and SFDVKD. The CDR3 covers 11 residues. The CDR3 sequence is CATSETDTQYF. The CDR3 nucleotides are TGTGCCACCAGTGAAACAGATACGCAGTATTTT.